A selection of T cell receptor beta chains follows, all from one sample in a study of cytomegalovirus exposure and HLA in healthy donors. TCRdb keeps only in-frame clones here, not all; method: immunoSEQ multiplex PCR. The sample lists some 200,000 clones; approximately 83% were seen once. Sequenced input: PBMCs. These receptors were obtained from a boy between 2 and 10 years old in good health and CMV-seronegative. Both conserved end residues are trimmed from each CDR3. Fields, in order: J gene, V gene, CDR3 protein.

>TRBJ1-3|TRBV6-6
ASSDRASGNTIY
>TRBJ2-3|TRBV11-2
ASNPGGFRFSTQY
>TRBJ2-7|TRBV5-4
ASSTDRGRYEQY
>TRBJ1-2|TRBV6-5
ASTPGQDKYGYT
>TRBJ1-2|TRBV5-6
ASSLGRDGYT
>TRBJ1-2|TRBV4-1
ASSHPKGQGRYGYT
>TRBJ2-2|TRBV19
ASRPWGGATGELF
>TRBJ1-1|TRBV7-9
ASSLVQGDTEAF
>TRBJ2-5|TRBV10-3
STGGAKETQY
>TRBJ2-2|TRBV9
ASSVRPGTGELF
>TRBJ2-2|TRBV11-3
ASSIIASNGELF
>TRBJ1-1|TRBV18
ASSPPTGDRGAEAF
>.|TRBV2
ASSAGQGTTYEQY
>TRBJ2-5|TRBV15
ATSRGIGETQY
>TRBJ2-3|TRBV5-4
ASSLNRGTISDTQY
>TRBJ2-1|TRBV5-4
ASSLLGTAQRTEQF
>TRBJ1-1|TRBV11-1
ASSLGVRGNTEAF
>TRBJ2-3|TRBV30
ALTWVLAGFTDTQY
>TRBJ2-5|TRBV5-1
ASSLAGTSGYETQY
>TRBJ2-3|TRBV7-2
ASSLVRPAGGSTDTQY
>TRBJ2-7|TRBV30
AWRGRRPPGYEQY
>TRBJ1-1|TRBV6-1
ASSGQGDTEAF
>TRBJ2-7|TRBV7-9
ASSAWDRRNEQY
>TRBJ1-1|TRBV2
ASSGITEAF
>.|TRBV7-9
AGGGGNYDEQY
>TRBJ2-7|TRBV18
ASSQTDYEQY
>TRBJ2-1|TRBV6-6
ASTARYNEQF
>TRBJ2-3|TRBV2
ASSAELAADTQY